This T cell receptor beta chain stems from a study of sequential checkpoint blockade in melanoma. Study summary: Randomization was 1:1 between first-line nivolumab→ipilimumab and ipilimumab→nivolumab. Maintenance nivolumab came after either treatment sequence.

Assay: immunoSEQ multiplex PCR; the TCRdb copy retains only in-frame clones and omits some. The sample holds approximately 3,700 clones, 57% seen once. The treatment was: randomized to nivolumab then ipilimumab (arm A) or the reverse (arm B). No patient had prior DNA-damaging chemotherapy. From thawed PBMCs, live CD3+CD8+ cells negative for CD19 and CD56 were sorted. The germline gives CDR1 SGHRS, CDR2 YFSETQ. The CDR3 loop spans 14 amino acids. V lost 4 bases and J lost 2; bases outside the gene matches: 6. The rearrangement links TRBV5-1 to TRBJ2-7; 7 nucleotides align to TRBD1. This TCR was recovered from a human patient with melanoma. Some clones in this sample may be carry-over from other donors' samples. Sequencing was performed on CD8+ T cells sorted from blood (inferred from file names), taken from a patient given nivolumab and ipilimumab in sequence. In nucleotides, the CDR3 is TGCGCCAGCAGCGCCACCGGACAGGCCTACGAGCAGTACTTC. The encoded protein is CASSATGQAYEQYF.